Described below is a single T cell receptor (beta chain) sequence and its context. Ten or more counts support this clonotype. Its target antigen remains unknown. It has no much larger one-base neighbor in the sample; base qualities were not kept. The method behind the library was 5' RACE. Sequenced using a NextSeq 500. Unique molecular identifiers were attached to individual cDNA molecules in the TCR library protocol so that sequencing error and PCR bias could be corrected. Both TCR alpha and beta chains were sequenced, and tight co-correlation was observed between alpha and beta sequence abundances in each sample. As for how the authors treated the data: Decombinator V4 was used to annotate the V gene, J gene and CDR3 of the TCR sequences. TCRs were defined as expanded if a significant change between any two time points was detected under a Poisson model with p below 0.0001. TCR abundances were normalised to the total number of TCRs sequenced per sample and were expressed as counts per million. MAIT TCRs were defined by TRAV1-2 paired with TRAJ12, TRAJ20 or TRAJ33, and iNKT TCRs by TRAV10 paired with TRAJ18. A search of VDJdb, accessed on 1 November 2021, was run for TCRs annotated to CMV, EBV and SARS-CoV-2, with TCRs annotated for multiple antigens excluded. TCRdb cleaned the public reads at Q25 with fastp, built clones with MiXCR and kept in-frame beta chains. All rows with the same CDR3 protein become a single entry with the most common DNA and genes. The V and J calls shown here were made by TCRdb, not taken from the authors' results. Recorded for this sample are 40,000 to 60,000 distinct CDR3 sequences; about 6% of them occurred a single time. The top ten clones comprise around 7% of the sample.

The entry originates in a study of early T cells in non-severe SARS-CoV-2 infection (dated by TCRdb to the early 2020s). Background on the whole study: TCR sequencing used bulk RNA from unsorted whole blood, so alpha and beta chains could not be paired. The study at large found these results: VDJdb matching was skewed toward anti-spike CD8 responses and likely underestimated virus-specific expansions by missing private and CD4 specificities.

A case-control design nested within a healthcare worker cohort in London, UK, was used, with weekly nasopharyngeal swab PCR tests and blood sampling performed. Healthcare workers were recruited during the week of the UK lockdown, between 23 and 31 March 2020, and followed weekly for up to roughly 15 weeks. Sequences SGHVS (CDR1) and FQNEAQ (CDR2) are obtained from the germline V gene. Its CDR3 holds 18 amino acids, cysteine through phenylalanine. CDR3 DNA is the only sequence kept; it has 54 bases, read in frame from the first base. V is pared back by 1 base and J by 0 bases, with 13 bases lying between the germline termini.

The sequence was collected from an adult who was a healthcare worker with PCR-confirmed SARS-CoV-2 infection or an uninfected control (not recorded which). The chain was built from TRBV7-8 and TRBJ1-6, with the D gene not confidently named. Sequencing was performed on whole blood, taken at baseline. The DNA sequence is TGTGCCAGCAGCTTAGTCGGGCAGGAAAGCTCCTATAATTCACCCCTCCACTTT. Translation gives CASSLVGQESSYNSPLHF.